The following is a T cell receptor beta chain sequence with its context. 13 Jbeta primers and 60 Vbeta primers were used for the PCR. Source study methods: The count from a later analysis was 65 million to 90 million unique TCR beta chains, about 9.9 million of them shared. Assay: immunoSEQ multiplex PCR; the TCRdb copy retains only in-frame clones and omits some. V, J and clone size were drawn from that table, and D and trimming were deduced from the DNA. The sample comprises 65,000 to 90,000 clones, around three quarters of which are singletons, and 2.5% to 3.5% rests with the top ten. The data were taken from a study of cytomegalovirus exposure and HLA in healthy donors. CDR1 is MRHNA, CDR2 SNTAGT, per germline. V dropped 3 bases and J dropped 6; count of bases not matched to a gene: 5. The CDR3 contains 14 residues.

The chain combines TRBV6-4 with TRBJ2-1; 7 nucleotides agree with TRBD2. The sequenced sample was PBMCs. The receptor was derived from a man aged 40-50 years in good health and CMV-seronegative. The CDR3, as DNA: TGTGCCAGCAGTGAGTCAAGCGGGGTCAATGAGCAGTTCTTC. Its protein product is CASSESSGVNEQFF.